The clone carrying this T cell receptor (beta chain) showed up just once. CDR3 length equals 18 residues. This record belongs to a study of cytomegalovirus exposure and HLA in healthy donors. PCR used 60 Vbeta primers and 13 Jbeta primers. This table comes from immunoSEQ multiplex PCR, and its TCRdb copy is limited to in-frame clones, with some not included. The sample carries about 160,000 clones, around 83% recorded once. V usage is TRBV1 and J usage is TRBJ2-3; the table's TRBD2 call for D was not verified on the DNA. TRBV1 is annotated as a pseudogene. Sequencing was done on a sample of PBMCs. The clonotype originates from a man aged 50 or older in good health and CMV-seropositive. CDR3 amino acids: CTSSHTLAGALLIDTQYF. The CDR3 nucleotides read TGCACCAGCAGCCACACGTTAGCGGGGGCCTTACTTATTGATACGCAGTATTTT.